Sequencing of this T cell receptor (beta chain) was carried out in a study of T cell responses to AZD1222 COVID-19 vaccine. Overall study results and limits: At 160-218 and 743-854, vaccine-associated CD4 TCRs were dominant, and they spanned spike. Baseline seropositives among AZD1222 recipients totaled only five to seven.

On this clone: Its antigen remains unidentified.

The table came from immunoSEQ multiplex PCR; TCRdb's copy has only in-frame clones and leaves some out. The repertoire consists of under 150,000 clones, with about 91% occurring once and the leading ten covering 1.5% to 2%. The source material was peripheral blood, sampled 28 days after the second AZD1222 dose. The clonotype was recovered from an adult who received the AZD1222 COVID-19 vaccine.

Here the CDR3 DNA reads TGTGCCAGCAGCCCTGGACGCGAGCAGTACGTC. Amino acid sequence: CASSPGREQYV. The genes are TRBV6-6 and TRBJ2-7; D is unclear. The V gene lost 6 bases and the J gene lost 6 bases, with 9 bases spanning the gap. From germline, CDR1 is MNHNY and CDR2 SVGAGI (reference sequence). The CDR3 extends over 11 amino acids.